This T cell receptor beta chain was recovered during a study of Tregs in tolerant kidney transplant recipients (dated by TCRdb to between 2019 and 2020). Regarding the research as a whole: Before combined kidney and bone marrow transplantation, this study identified donor-specific regulatory T cells using TCRbeta sequencing and then followed those same cells after transplant.

In regard to this clone: This clone's antigen is unknown. The read gets to within 3 residues of the CDR3 end, and the germline J gene fills in the rest.

The study at large found these results: Because only a small number of patients were included, the study had limitations, and the results will need to be validated in larger populations as well as under other immunosuppression protocols. PCR primers changed over time for some patients, so nucleotide-level comparison across those patients' samples was not possible. In tolerant patients, donor-specific Tregs expanded more than Tregs overall, which suggests antigen-driven rather than nonspecific expansion. Although technical replication error seemed to be minimal, the question of biological reproducibility was not addressed directly. Expanding Tregs with activated donor B cells appeared to identify the most biologically relevant and donor-specific TCRbeta repertoire.

Reading from cysteine to phenylalanine, the CDR3 counts 15 amino acids. The 36 bases shown cover part of the CDR3, and their frame starts at base 1. Deletion took 0 bases off V and 0 bases off J, with a span of 8 bases between the germline ends. CDR1 is given as SGHAT and CDR2 as FQNNGV, both from the germline V gene. The time point label of this sample denotes: 6 months after combined kidney and bone marrow transplant. The transplants used related donors with nonmyeloablative bone marrow transplantation, and mixed chimerism in the human trials was transient. Thawed PBMCs were FACS-sorted into unstimulated Tregs (CD4+CD25+CD127-), CD4+ non-Tregs (CD4+CD25-), CD4 cells and CD8 cells. The patients were a handful of recipients of combined kidney and bone marrow transplants from the ITN036ST trial, and samples were available only for these trial subjects. Healthy control blood was processed to PBMCs by Ficoll density gradient and cryopreserved, and patient PBMCs were collected before and after transplant.

For TCRbeta CDR3 sequencing, genomic DNA from the sorted cells was extracted using the QIAGEN DNeasy Blood and Tissue Kit. Through immunoSEQ, high-throughput TCRbeta CDR3 sequencing was done commercially, including PCR amplification with internal controls and bias correction. The study's own analysis went as follows. A unique productive TCRbeta sequence was defined by the CDR3 nucleotide sequence when primers matched, and otherwise by the CDR3 amino acid sequence together with the Vbeta and Jbeta genes. As a correction for sorting error, sequences shared between sorted populations at a frequency ratio of 2:1 or less were discarded, and the remaining shared sequences were assigned to the higher population. Sequences were defined as donor-reactive when expanded at least 5-fold in CFSE-low cells versus unstimulated cells and present at a frequency of at least 0.01% in CFSE-low cells. Jensen-Shannon divergence, calculated on the top 100 TCRbeta sequences ranked by frequency, was used to quantify repertoire divergence. For samples with multiple sequencing runs, sorting error was corrected in each run separately before the runs were combined. The immuneACCESS repertoire file appears here via TCRdb, limited to in-frame rearrangements. These files lack a portion of the clones; in checked studies, under half of the deficit traces to unresolved V genes, and the cause of the others is not known. The D gene and trimming were derived from the DNA, and the V and J assignments and clone size from that table. This specimen's table enumerates more than 11,000 clones. 27% of the sample belongs to the ten largest clones.

The clonotype originates from a human patient who received a combined kidney and bone marrow transplant. After transplantation, some T cells may belong to the graft donor instead of the recipient. The specimen comprised CD8+ T cells from blood (PBMCs), sampled 6 months after the transplant. Here the chain combines TRBV11-2 and TRBJ2-5; no D gene can be assigned with confidence. The sequenced part of the CDR3 DNA is TGTGCCAGCAGCTTAGAGCCCAGGCACCAAGAGACC. This gives the protein CASSLEPRHQET. The full CDR3 sequence reads CASSLEPRHQETQYF.